The source of this T cell receptor beta chain is a study of CD8 T cells in ankylosing spondylitis (dated by TCRdb to 2015 to 2018). Broadly, across the study: To find TCR variants linked to disease, the study profiled T cell receptor beta repertoires in ankylosing spondylitis patients and healthy donors. The full study cohort comprised roughly 24 ankylosing spondylitis patients and approximately 100 healthy donors. Peripheral blood samples were taken, and synovial fluid was additionally collected from ankylosing spondylitis patients. Study-wide conclusions, independent of this receptor: Significant enrichment of the disease-linked clones was reported in matched synovial fluid samples from ankylosing spondylitis patients. A TCR beta motif of several highly homologous amino acid variants appeared characteristic of blood from ankylosing spondylitis patients. Some motif variants were previously reported in synovial fluid and blood of reactive arthritis patients, suggesting common disease-initiation mechanisms. The disease-linked clones showed a CD8+ phenotype and occurred at relatively low frequencies in peripheral blood.

This clonotype was found many times. What antigen it recognizes has not been identified. Base qualities are missing; no much larger clone stands one base away. CDR1 and CDR2 are read off the germline V gene as SNHLY and FYNNEI. Including the terminal cysteine and phenylalanine, the CDR3 comprises 12 residues. Of the read, only the CDR3 DNA is kept; its 36 bases are in frame from base 1. V is clipped by 8 bases and J by 1 base, and the sequence between their germline boundaries is 8 bases long. TCRdb names Illumina HiSeq 2500 as the instrument used. Quantitative 5'-RACE with molecular barcodes was used to prepare TCR beta libraries. The source study handled its data this way. A new computational method based on a probabilistic model of VDJ rearrangement was used to identify disease-linked TCR variants. TCRdb reanalyzed the raw reads on its own, using fastp at Q25 for trimming and MiXCR for clone calling, and kept in-frame beta chains. All rows with the same CDR3 protein become a single entry with the most common DNA and genes. The V and J calls shown here were made by TCRdb, not taken from the authors' results. The sample table lists about 840,000 distinct CDR3 sequences, 12% of them with a count of one. Of the sample, under 0.6% falls within the top ten clones.

This chain is built from TRBV2 and TRBJ1-1, with TRBD1 perhaps the D gene, on 5 matching bases. The sequenced sample consisted of blood, either unsorted or a sorted T cell fraction (not recorded which). This sequence was found in a male donor with ankylosing spondylitis. The DNA reads TGTGCCAGCTCAGGACAGAACACTGAAGCTTTCTTT. It translates as CASSGQNTEAFF.